Listed below are T cell receptor beta chains from one sample, sequenced in a study of control samples from healthy donors and cancer patients. Sequencing used immunoSEQ multiplex PCR; TCRdb keeps in-frame clones, though not all of them. Altogether some 20,000 clones are present, around 83% being singletons, with the ten largest covering 35% to 45%. Source material: PBMCs. All receptors come from a man between 60 and 75 years old with head and neck cancer. Both conserved end residues are part of each CDR3. The D gene is left open where the match is weak. Rows may omit the clone size; those that give it use once, few, many or a size class.

v_call: TRBV27
j_call: TRBJ1-1
d_call: TRBD1
clone_size: -
cdr3_nt: TGTGCCAGCAGGTTACACACCGGGACAGGGGGCCGGAACACTGAAGCTTTCTTT
cdr3_aa: CASRLHTGTGGRNTEAFF

v_call: TRBV2
j_call: TRBJ2-3
d_call: -
clone_size: -
cdr3_nt: TGTGCCAGCAGAGGTGACTTTGGTTTCGGGGGAGATACGCAGTATTTT
cdr3_aa: CASRGDFGFGGDTQYF

v_call: TRBV4-1
j_call: TRBJ2-5
d_call: -
clone_size: -
cdr3_nt: TGCGCCAGCAGCCAAGATAGAGGGCAAGAGACCCAGTACTTC
cdr3_aa: CASSQDRGQETQYF

v_call: TRBV2
j_call: TRBJ1-1
d_call: -
clone_size: -
cdr3_nt: TGTGCCAGCACGGCCGGGGGACCGAACACTGAAGCTTTCTTT
cdr3_aa: CASTAGGPNTEAFF

v_call: TRBV15
j_call: TRBJ1-2
d_call: -
clone_size: -
cdr3_nt: TGTGCCACCAGCCCAGACCCGGAGGTAGGCTACACCTTC
cdr3_aa: CATSPDPEVGYTF

v_call: TRBV7-8
j_call: TRBJ2-7
d_call: -
clone_size: -
cdr3_nt: TGTGCCAGCAGCCGAGGCTACGAGCAGTACTTC
cdr3_aa: CASSRGYEQYF

v_call: TRBV11-2
j_call: TRBJ1-4
d_call: -
clone_size: -
cdr3_nt: TGTGCCAGCAGCCCGCGGGCTCTAGGTGGAGAAAAACTGTTTTTT
cdr3_aa: CASSPRALGGEKLFF

v_call: TRBV5-1
j_call: TRBJ1-1
d_call: -
clone_size: -
cdr3_nt: TGCGCCAGCAGCCTCACGGGACGGGAGAACACTGAAGCTTTCTTT
cdr3_aa: CASSLTGRENTEAFF

v_call: TRBV7-8
j_call: TRBJ2-3
d_call: -
clone_size: -
cdr3_nt: TGTGCCAGCAGCTTAAGGCTCACTACAGATACGCAGTATTTT
cdr3_aa: CASSLRLTTDTQYF

v_call: TRBV7-9
j_call: TRBJ2-3
d_call: -
clone_size: -
cdr3_nt: TGTGCCAGCAGCCCCCCCAGGGGGGGCGCTGGCACAGATACGCAGTATTTT
cdr3_aa: CASSPPRGGAGTDTQYF

v_call: TRBV27
j_call: TRBJ1-5
d_call: -
clone_size: -
cdr3_nt: TGTGCCAGCAGCCAAAGTCCCAGCAATCAGCCCCAGCATTTT
cdr3_aa: CASSQSPSNQPQHF

v_call: TRBV11-2
j_call: TRBJ1-6
d_call: -
clone_size: once
cdr3_nt: TGTGCCAGCAGCTTAGCCCAGGCGCATTCACCCCTCCACTTT
cdr3_aa: CASSLAQAHSPLHF

v_call: TRBV19
j_call: TRBJ2-5
d_call: TRBD1
clone_size: -
cdr3_nt: TGTGCCAGTAACAGGGGGCCTGGTGAGACCCAGTACTTC
cdr3_aa: CASNRGPGETQYF

v_call: TRBV2
j_call: TRBJ1-1
d_call: -
clone_size: -
cdr3_nt: TGTGCCAGCAGTCCGACCTGGAACACTGAAGCTTTCTTT
cdr3_aa: CASSPTWNTEAFF

v_call: TRBV2
j_call: TRBJ2-7
d_call: -
clone_size: -
cdr3_nt: TGTGCCAGCAGTGAATCGGGGGCCTACGAGCAGTACTTC
cdr3_aa: CASSESGAYEQYF

v_call: TRBV6-4
j_call: TRBJ1-3
d_call: -
clone_size: few
cdr3_nt: TGTGCCAGCAGTGATCTGCAGGGTCCGGGGTCTGGAAACACCATATATTTT
cdr3_aa: CASSDLQGPGSGNTIYF

v_call: TRBV6-5
j_call: TRBJ1-2
d_call: -
clone_size: -
cdr3_nt: TGTGCCAGCAGCTGGACGGGAGCTAACTATGGCTACACCTTC
cdr3_aa: CASSWTGANYGYTF